This T cell receptor beta chain was sequenced during a study of identical twins. This clonotype was picked up many times. The antigen is not known. TCRdb used MiXCR to reprocess the 5' RACE reads, holding one entry per CDR3 protein. The table has fewer than 650,000 distinct CDR3 sequences, roughly 9.9% seen once; the top ten hold around 3.2%. Findings of the study overall: Conclusions rested on cross-sectional statistics rather than following the same donors.

Healthy Caucasians alone served as donors. These data were also filed under a second study, of yellow fever vaccine responses in identical twins. That report adds: A vaccine T cell response that seemed partly convergent and partly personalized was reported in twins.

Sequencing input: PBMCs. This clonotype was obtained from a young woman in good health.

In DNA, the CDR3 is TGCAGCGTTGCTGGGAAAACGACAGGGGAATACGGGGAGCTGTTTTTT. Its protein is CSVAGKTTGEYGELFF. This chain links TRBV29-1 with TRBJ2-2; TRBD1 matches at 8 bases. The V segment lost 4 bases and the J segment 7 bases; nucleotides outside the gene matches: 14. The CDR3 is made up of 16 amino acids. Germline CDR1 reads SQVTM; CDR2 reads ANQGSEA.